These 13 T cell receptor beta chains originate from one sample sequenced in a study of blood T cells in healthy people across ages (dated by TCRdb to between 2015 and 2016). The library was produced with 5' RACE. Sequenced using an Illumina HiSeq 2500. A second PCR of roughly 6 to 11 cycles was run with a J-beta primer mix and a sample-barcoded 5' primer. Using fastp trimming at Q25 and MiXCR clonotype assembly, TCRdb reanalyzed the public sequencing data and kept in-frame beta chains. Rows are unified per CDR3 protein, each entry keeping the most common DNA and genes. The sample table lists fewer than 950,000 distinct CDR3 sequences, 53% of them with a count of one. The ten largest clones capture roughly 37% of the sample. The sample was blood. All receptors come from a man aged 80 or over in good health.

The chain combines TRBV20-1 with TRBJ1-2; possible D gene TRBD1, 5 bases. The CDR3 runs to 16 residues. Germline-derived CDR1 and CDR2 are DFQATT and SNEGSKA (reference sequence). Trimming shortened V by 0 bases and J by 1 base, and 15 bases separated the two germline ends. CDR3: CSARDHRQGFNYGYTF. DNA for the CDR3: TGCAGTGCTAGAGACCACCGGCAGGGTTTTAACTATGGCTACACCTTC.

This chain joins TRBV7-3 and TRBJ2-4, with TRBD1 identical over 11 bases. The V segment lost 4 bases and the J segment 0 bases; nucleotides outside the gene matches: 5. Germline CDR1 is SGHTA and CDR2 is FQGTGA. The CDR3 is 17 residues long. The CDR3 nucleotides read TGTGCCAGCAGCTCGGGACAGGGGGATGGAGCCAAAAACATTCAGTACTTC. Translating gives CASSSGQGDGAKNIQYF.

This clonotype turned up a few times. This rearrangement joins TRBV27 to TRBJ2-1; 10 nucleotides line up with TRBD2. This CDR3 is built from 15 residues. V was clipped by 0 bases and J by 9 bases; unmatched bases: 5. The germline V gene encodes CDR1 MNHEY and CDR2 SMNVEV (reference sequence). The CDR3 DNA reads TGTGCCAGCAGTTTATCTTCTAGCGGGAGTGGTGAGCAGTTCTTC. Protein sequence: CASSLSSSGSGEQFF.

A few counts support this clonotype. The gene calls are TRBV29-1 and TRBJ1-1; D perhaps matches TRBD1 (6 bases). The length of the CDR3 is 13 residues. Trimming shortened V by 7 bases and J by 4 bases, and 16 bases separated the two germline ends. Germline V gene data show CDR1 as SQVTM and CDR2 as ANQGSEA. CDR3 sequence: CSGGQRSGTEAFF. The CDR3 bases are TGCAGCGGGGGGCAGCGTAGTGGCACTGAAGCTTTCTTT. Full variable domain (remainder filled in from reference TRBV29-1 and TRBJ1-1): SAVISQKPSRDICQRGTSLTIQCQVDSQVTMMFWYRQQPGQSLTLIATANQGSEATYESGFVIDKFPISRPNLTFSTLTVSNMSPEDSSIYLCSGGQRSGTEAFFGQGTRLTVV.

This chain joins TRBV18 and TRBJ1-1; 8 bases align to TRBD1. The length of the CDR3 is 14 residues. Germline assignment: CDR1 KGHSH and CDR2 LQKENI. The junction had 11 bases not matched to a gene; V was cut back by 5 bases and J by 9 bases. In DNA form, the CDR3 reads TGTGCCAGCTCATCTTCCGGACAGGGCTATCAAGCTTTCTTT. Residues: CASSSSGQGYQAFF.

The V call is TRBV12-3 or TRBV12-4, the J call TRBJ2-1; TRBD2 agrees at 8 bases. After removal of 3 bases from V and 9 bases from J, the junction contained 7 bases not matched to a gene. This CDR3 region has 14 residues. CDR3 in DNA: TGTGCCAGCAGTTTGGGGGGCGGGGGGCGTGAGCAGTTCTTC. Translated, it gives CASSLGGGGREQFF.

The chain joins TRBV20-1 to TRBJ2-3; D is uncertain. The V end was cut by 0 bases, the J end by 14 bases, with 15 bases between. CDR3 length: 12 amino acids. CDR1 and CDR2 (germline): DFQATT, SNEGSKA (reference sequence). This CDR3 is CSARDYLTYAYF. The CDR3 DNA is TGCAGTGCTAGAGACTACCTGACATACGCGTATTTT.

This chain connects TRBV24-1 to TRBJ1-1, with D tentatively TRBD1 (6 bases). CDR3 length: 15 amino acids. The V end lost 6 bases, the J end lost 0 bases, and 13 bases lay between the germline ends. CDR1 and CDR2 (germline): KGHDR, SFDVKD. This CDR3 is CATSSLTGMNTEAFF. In DNA, the CDR3 is TGTGCCACCAGTTCCCTTACAGGGATGAACACTGAAGCTTTCTTT.

The table lists this clonotype with a few counts. The chain uses TRBV20-1 and TRBJ2-7; D may match TRBD1 or TRBD2 (5 bases each). From germline, CDR1 is DFQATT and CDR2 SNEGSKA (reference sequence). V was clipped by 4 bases and J by 0 bases, with 10 bases between them. The CDR3 sequence is 13 residues long. CDR3 nucleotides: TGCAGTGCTATTGGGGGAGACTCCTACGAGCAGTACTTC. This translates into CSAIGGDSYEQYF.

This clonotype is a singleton in its sample. The chain employs TRBV29-1 and TRBJ1-1; D possibly corresponds to TRBD1 (5 bases). This CDR3 spans 11 amino acids. From germline, CDR1 is SQVTM and CDR2 ANQGSEA. The V end was cut by 8 bases, the J end by 2 bases, with 9 bases between. The CDR3 sequence is CSTTGNTEAFF. CDR3 DNA sequence: TGCAGCACTACAGGCAACACTGAAGCTTTCTTT.

This clonotype was found a few times. This chain links TRBV6-6 with TRBJ2-5; unclear D gene. The CDR3 has 15 amino acids. V lost 0 bases, J lost 5 bases, and 13 bases lay in between. Germline loops: CDR1 MNHNY, CDR2 SVGAGI (reference sequence). Here the CDR3 reads CASSYSSLPGETQYF. As DNA, the CDR3 is TGTGCCAGCAGTTACTCGTCACTACCAGGCGAGACCCAGTACTTC.

The gene calls are TRBV29-1 and TRBJ2-7; perhaps TRBD1 as D (5 bases). This CDR3 has 12 residues. Germline values: CDR1 SQVTM, CDR2 ANQGSEA. V lost 3 bases, J lost 5 bases, and 11 bases lay in between. This CDR3 is CSVDAGFDEQYF. The CDR3 DNA is TGCAGCGTTGATGCAGGGTTCGACGAGCAGTACTTC.

This clonotype was found a few times. Here the CDR3 DNA reads TGTGCCAGCAGTGAGGAACAGGGGAGGGAGACCCAGTACTTC. It yields the protein CASSEEQGRETQYF. The chain uses TRBV25-1 and TRBJ2-5; weak D call: TRBD1 (7 bases). CDR3 size: 14 residues. Germline V gives CDR1 MGHDK, CDR2 SYGVNS. V lost 3 bases and J 5 bases, leaving 13 bases between the germline ends.